This is a list of T cell receptor beta chains from one sample in a study of blood T cell repertoires in COVID-19. Sequencing was performed with immunoSEQ multiplex PCR; in TCRdb, only in-frame clones are kept and a portion is missing. The sample shows some 150,000 clones, roughly 80% of them seen only once. The specimen sequenced was peripheral blood. The receptors were sampled from a woman of 80 years or more with acute or convalescent COVID-19. The CDR3 runs from the conserved cysteine through the conserved F or W. A D gene is named only where the DNA matches it firmly. For some rows the clone size is stated as once, few or many, or as a class when expanded; others skip it.

>TRBJ2-2|.|.|TRBV7-9
CASNSRANTGELFF
TGTGCCAGCAACTCACGGGCGAACACCGGGGAGCTGTTTTTT
>TRBJ2-7|.|.|TRBV11-2
CASSLNREKAYEQYF
TGTGCCAGCAGCTTAAACCGGGAGAAGGCGTACGAGCAGTACTTC
>TRBJ1-2|.|.|TRBV5-6
CASSLGGGDTF
TGTGCCAGCAGCTTGGGGGGAGGAGACACCTTC
>TRBJ2-5|.|.|TRBV19
CASSGNRGLQETQYF
TGTGCCAGTAGTGGAAACAGGGGACTCCAAGAGACCCAGTACTTC
>TRBJ1-2|.|few|TRBV30
CAWSEQDYGYTF
TGTGCCTGGAGTGAACAGGACTATGGCTACACCTTC
>TRBJ1-4|.|.|TRBV24-1
CATSPQGKKEKLFF
TGTGCCACCAGTCCACAGGGAAAAAAGGAGAAACTGTTTTTT
>TRBJ1-2|.|.|TRBV5-1
CASSLEGHGYTF
TGCGCCAGCAGCTTGGAGGGGCATGGCTACACCTTC
>TRBJ1-4|TRBD1|.|TRBV7-9
CASSTRGQGNEKLFF
TGTGCCAGCAGCACCCGCGGACAGGGAAATGAAAAACTGTTTTTT
>TRBJ1-1|TRBD1|.|TRBV19
CASQPGQGFTEAFF
TGTGCCAGTCAGCCGGGACAGGGGTTCACTGAAGCTTTCTTT
>TRBJ2-2|TRBD1|.|TRBV5-1
CATQGQGLSGELFF
TGCGCCACCCAAGGACAGGGGCTCTCCGGGGAGCTGTTTTTT
>TRBJ1-1|TRBD1|.|TRBV4-2
CASSQDPGQGVKAFF
TGTGCCAGCAGCCAAGATCCAGGGCAGGGGGTAAAAGCTTTCTTT
>TRBJ1-1|.|.|TRBV2
CASRADRNTEAFF
TGTGCCAGCAGGGCGGACAGGAACACTGAAGCTTTCTTT
>TRBJ1-3|.|.|TRBV5-6
CASSPPGRKGNTIYF
TGTGCCAGCAGCCCCCCAGGGCGAAAAGGAAACACCATATATTTT